The 18 T cell receptor beta chains reported below all come from one sample, sequenced in a study of T cells in women clearing cervical HPV infection. Sequencing used immunoSEQ multiplex PCR; TCRdb keeps in-frame clones, though not all of them. This repertoire comprises roughly 40,000 clones; its ten largest clones make up approximately 6.3%. The sample was blood buffy coat. The receptors come from a woman aged 18 to 75 with a cervical HPV16 infection that either progressed to CIN3+ or cleared (not recorded which).

Of note for this clone: The read comes to an end 3 residues before the CDR3 does, leaving the germline J gene to fill in the end. The chain carries TRBV18 and TRBJ1-2, with D perhaps matching TRBD1 (5 bases). The CDR3 totals 15 residues. Per germline, CDR1 KGHSH and CDR2 LQKENI. The CDR3 protein is CASSPGASGGGDYTF. Partial CDR3 DNA: TGTGCCAGCTCACCAGGGGCTAGCGGGGGTGGAGAC.

The CDR3 bases that were read are TGCGCCAGCAGCCATAATACAGCACGCTATGGC. Translation gives CASSHNTARYG. The CDR3 reads in full as CASSHNTARYGYTF. This sequence joins TRBV5-1 and TRBJ1-2; D is unresolved. The sequenced fragment ends 3 residues before the CDR3 boundary, so the rest is inferred from the germline J gene. In germline, CDR1 is SGHRS, CDR2 YFSETQ. Between the trimmed V and J ends, which lost 4 bases and 4 bases, there was a span of 14 bases. The CDR3 has 14 residues.

The sequenced part of the CDR3 DNA is TGTGCCAGCACCTACAGGGGGCTGGAGACC. Its translation is CASTYRGLET. The whole CDR3 reads CASTYRGLETQYF. The rearrangement links TRBV12-3 or TRBV12-4 to TRBJ2-5; 9 positions match TRBD1. The read ends 3 residues before the CDR3 terminus; that terminus is restored from the germline J gene. V trimming: 7 bases; J trimming: 5 bases; junction bases outside the gene matches: 5. The CDR3 loop spans 13 amino acids.

About this clone: The read gets to within 3 residues of the CDR3 end, and the germline J gene fills in the rest. J is TRBJ2-3 and V is TRBV20-1; the match to TRBD2 covers 10 bases. J was trimmed by 4 bases and V by 0 bases; bases with no gene match: 4. This CDR3 is 15 amino acids long. Germline lookup yields CDR1 DFQATT and CDR2 SNEGSKA (reference sequence). The CDR3 sequence is CSARDLSGRSDTQYF. The part of the CDR3 DNA that was read is TGCAGTGCTAGAGATCTTAGCGGGAGGTCAGATACG.

The sequenced CDR3 bases are TGTGCCAGCAGCTTACACGGGGACTCTAATGAAAAA. Amino acids: CASSLHGDSNEK. The whole CDR3 region reads CASSLHGDSNEKLFF. The rearrangement joins TRBV7-9 to TRBJ1-4, with D tentatively TRBD1 (5 bases). The read ends 3 residues early relative to the CDR3; the germline J gene fills the gap. Germline V lookup: CDR1 SEHNR, CDR2 FQNEAQ (reference sequence). The V end was cut by 2 bases, the J end by 3 bases, with 10 bases between. CDR3 length: 15 amino acids.

A remark on this clone: From the germline J gene comes the end of the CDR3, since the read stops 3 residues before it. The V gene is TRBV7-9, the J gene TRBJ2-3; D is possibly TRBD2 (6 bases). The CDR3 runs 14 residues. Germline V lookup: CDR1 SEHNR, CDR2 FQNEAQ (reference sequence). The CDR3 region is CASSPTGGEETQYF. CDR3 bases read: TGTGCCAGCAGCCCAACGGGCGGGGAAGAGACG.

With regard to this clone: The read halts 3 residues ahead of the CDR3 end, with the missing end drawn from the germline J gene. The chain employs TRBV20-1 and TRBJ2-7; D may be TRBD2 (6 bases). V was trimmed by 2 bases and J by 5 bases, leaving 22 bases between them. This CDR3 is 16 amino acids long. The germline V gene encodes CDR1 DFQATT and CDR2 SNEGSKA (reference sequence). The CDR3 here is CSARKWSTTRDDEQYF. Incomplete CDR3 DNA: TGCAGTGCTAGAAAGTGGTCGACGACTAGAGATGACGAG.

To note about this clone: The read ends 3 residues before the CDR3 terminus; that terminus is restored from the germline J gene. The chain uses TRBV7-2 and TRBJ2-7; TRBD1 matches 8 bases. V gave up 3 bases and J gave up 4 bases; unmatched junction bases: 5. This CDR3 contains 14 residues. Germline values: CDR1 SGHTA, CDR2 FQGNSA. Here the CDR3 reads CASSFAQGAYEQYF. The part of the CDR3 DNA that was read is TGTGCCAGCAGCTTTGCCCAGGGGGCTTACGAG.

In the case of this clone: The missing CDR3 end, 3 residues past where the read stops, is filled in from the germline J gene. J is TRBJ1-1 and V is TRBV7-6; D may be TRBD1 (5 bases). Per germline, CDR1 SGHVS and CDR2 FNYEAQ. CDR3 length: 16 amino acids. Trimming shortened V by 5 bases and J by 0 bases, and 16 bases separated the two germline ends. CDR3 amino acids: CASSPAGSYLNTEAFF. The part of the CDR3 DNA that was read is TGTGCCAGCAGCCCAGCAGGGTCATACTTGAACACTGAA.

Turning to this clone: The CDR3 end lies 3 residues beyond the end of the read and is filled in from the germline J gene. V gene TRBV30 combines with J gene TRBJ2-5; TRBD1 or TRBD2 may be the D gene (6 bases each). The CDR3 is 14 amino acids. V lost 5 bases, J lost 1 base, and 14 bases lay in between. CDR1 and CDR2 from the germline V gene are GTSNPN and SVGIG (reference sequence). CDR3 protein: CAWGRNRVQETQYF. Incomplete CDR3 DNA: TGTGCCTGGGGGAGGAACAGGGTCCAAGAGACC.

About this clone itself: The CDR3 extends 3 residues past the end of the read, so its final part is completed from the germline J gene. The rearrangement links TRBV7-3 to TRBJ2-2; D unclear. The germline V and J ends were trimmed by 4 bases and 6 bases, with 9 bases remaining between them. The CDR3 is 13 amino acids. CDR1 and CDR2 (germline): SGHTA, FQGTGA. CDR3 bases read: TGTGCCAGCAGCTCTTTCCCCCCCGGGGAG. Encoded protein: CASSSFPPGE. The entire CDR3 protein is CASSSFPPGELFF.

Details on this clone: The read halts 3 residues ahead of the CDR3 end, with the missing end drawn from the germline J gene. The chain carries TRBV19 and TRBJ1-5; TRBD1 matches at 7 bases. Trimming took 1 base from V and 4 from J; bases not matched to a gene: 4. CDR1 and CDR2 from the germline V gene are LNHDA and SQIVND (reference sequence). CDR3 length equals 15 residues. CDR3 sequence: CASSIVSGGNQPQHF. The covered CDR3 bases are TGTGCCAGTAGTATAGTCTCAGGGGGTAATCAGCCC.

To note about this clone: The read gets to within 3 residues of the CDR3 end, and the germline J gene fills in the rest. This rearrangement joins TRBV5-4 to TRBJ2-7, with D hard to call. Trimming cost V 3 bases and J 1 base, with 11 bases left between them. The CDR3 covers 14 residues. Germline V gene data show CDR1 as SGHNT and CDR2 as YYREEE (reference sequence). The CDR3 DNA, read in part, is TGTGCCAGCAGCTCCGGTGACATGTCCTACGAG. This translates into CASSSGDMSYE. The entire CDR3 protein is CASSSGDMSYEQYF.

Remarks on this clone: The read stops 3 residues short of the end of the CDR3; the missing end is completed from the germline J gene. The rearrangement links TRBV2 to TRBJ2-3; TRBD2 matches at 8 bases. The CDR3 totals 18 residues. Looked up from germline, CDR1 is SNHLY and CDR2 is FYNNEI. V lost 0 bases, J lost 4 bases, and 12 bases stayed unmatched. The CDR3 bases that were read are TGTGCCAGCAGTGAAGCGCGGAGTAGCGGGACTTGGGCAGATACG. Translation: CASSEARSSGTWADT. The full CDR3 reads CASSEARSSGTWADTQYF.

A remark on this clone: Coverage ceases 3 residues before the CDR3 finishes, and the germline J gene fills in the end. The chain is built from TRBV7-8 and TRBJ2-2, with D unclear. V gave up 4 bases and J gave up 6 bases, with 9 bases separating them. Germline V lookup: CDR1 SGHVS, CDR2 FQNEAQ. The CDR3 runs 13 residues. CDR3 bases read: TGTGCCAGCAGCTCCGACACGGCCGGGGAG. The encoded protein is CASSSDTAGE. From start to end, the CDR3 is CASSSDTAGELFF.

A note on this clone: The read stops 3 residues short of the end of the CDR3; the missing end is completed from the germline J gene. This chain uses TRBV7-3 with TRBJ2-2; possibly TRBD2 for D (7 bases). Trimming removed 8 bases from V and 2 bases from J, with 15 bases in between. The CDR3 is 15 residues long. Per germline, CDR1 SGHTA and CDR2 FQGTGA. CDR3 bases read: TGTGCCAGCCGTCAAGGGGGACTAAACACCGGGGAG. As protein: CASRQGGLNTGE. The complete CDR3 sequence is CASRQGGLNTGELFF. Using reference TRBV7-3 and TRBJ2-2 for the parts outside the CDR3, the full variable domain is GAGVSQTPSNKVTEKGKYVELRCDPISGHTALYWYRQSLGQGPEFLIYFQGTGAADDSGLPNDRFFAVRPEGSVSTLKIQRTERGDSAVYLCASRQGGLNTGELFFGEGSRLTVL.

The CDR3 spells CASFAGTGGLRSLSGANVLFF. CDR3 DNA (partial): TGTGCCAGCTTCGCAGGGACAGGGGGCCTCCGGTCCCTCTCTGGGGCCAACGTA. J is TRBJ1-4 and V is TRBV18; 12 bases line up with TRBD1. The CDR3 goes on 3 residues after the read ends, and that part is filled in from the germline J gene. The germline CDR1 and CDR2 sequences are KGHSH and LQKENI. The CDR3 contains 21 residues.

As regards this clone: The DNA ends 3 residues before the CDR3 does, and the rest of the CDR3 is filled in from the germline J gene. The rearrangement uses TRBV20-1 and TRBJ1-6; no clear D. Deletions cut 3 bases from V and 8 bases from J, with 11 bases between. This CDR3 is built from 13 residues. Germline lookup yields CDR1 DFQATT and CDR2 SNEGSKA (reference sequence). The CDR3 DNA, read in part, is TGCAGTGCTAGTACGGTCCTTGATTCACCC. This encodes CSASTVLDSP. The entire CDR3 reads CSASTVLDSPLHF.